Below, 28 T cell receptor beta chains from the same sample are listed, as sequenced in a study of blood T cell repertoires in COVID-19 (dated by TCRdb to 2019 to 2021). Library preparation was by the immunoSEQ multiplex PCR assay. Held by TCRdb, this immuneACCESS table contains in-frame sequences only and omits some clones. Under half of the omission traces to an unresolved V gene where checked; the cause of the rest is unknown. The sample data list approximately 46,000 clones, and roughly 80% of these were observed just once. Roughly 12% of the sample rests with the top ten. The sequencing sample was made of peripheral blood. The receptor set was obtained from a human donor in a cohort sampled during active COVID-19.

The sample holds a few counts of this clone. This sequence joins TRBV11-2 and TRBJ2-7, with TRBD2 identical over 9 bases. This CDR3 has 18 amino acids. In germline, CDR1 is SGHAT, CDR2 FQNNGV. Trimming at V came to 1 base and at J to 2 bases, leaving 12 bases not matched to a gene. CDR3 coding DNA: TGTGCCAGCAGCTTAGGTTCGGTCTTTGGCGGGGGGGCCTACGAGCAGTACTTC. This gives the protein CASSLGSVFGGGAYEQYF.

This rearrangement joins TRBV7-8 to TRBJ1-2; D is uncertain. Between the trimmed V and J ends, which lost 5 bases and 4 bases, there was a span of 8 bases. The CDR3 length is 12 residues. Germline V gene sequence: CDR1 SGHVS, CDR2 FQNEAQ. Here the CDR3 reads CASSPGGYGYTF. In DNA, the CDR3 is TGTGCCAGCAGCCCAGGTGGCTATGGCTACACCTTC.

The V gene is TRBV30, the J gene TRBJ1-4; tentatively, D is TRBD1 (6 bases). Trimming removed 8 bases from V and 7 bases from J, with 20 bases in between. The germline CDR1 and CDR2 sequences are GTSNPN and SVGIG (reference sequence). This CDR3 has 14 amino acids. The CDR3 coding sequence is TGTGCCAGGGCCGACGGGGGGCAGGCTGAAAAACTGTTTTTT. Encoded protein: CARADGGQAEKLFF.

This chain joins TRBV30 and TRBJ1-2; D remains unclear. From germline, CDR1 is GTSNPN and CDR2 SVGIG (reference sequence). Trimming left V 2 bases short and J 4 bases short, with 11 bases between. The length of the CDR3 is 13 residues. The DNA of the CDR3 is TGTGCCTGGAGTCCCCCAGGTTCCTATGGCTACACCTTC. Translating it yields CAWSPPGSYGYTF. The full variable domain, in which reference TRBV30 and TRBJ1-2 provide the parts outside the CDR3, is SQTIHQWPATLVQPVGSPLSLECTVEGTSNPNLYWYRQAAGRGLQLLFYSVGIGQISSEVPQNLSASRPQDRQFILSSKKLLLSDSGFYLCAWSPPGSYGYTFGSGTRLTVV.

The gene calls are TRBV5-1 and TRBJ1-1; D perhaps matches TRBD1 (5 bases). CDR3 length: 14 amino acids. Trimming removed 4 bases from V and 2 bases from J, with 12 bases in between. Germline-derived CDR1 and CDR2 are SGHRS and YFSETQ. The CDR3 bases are TGCGCCAGCAGCGCCCTAGGGGCCAACACTGAAGCTTTCTTT. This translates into CASSALGANTEAFF.

In DNA form, the CDR3 reads TGTGCCAGCAGCGAGGCTCGACAGGGCCGCTACGAGCAGTACTTC. As protein: CASSEARQGRYEQYF. The chain is built from TRBV9 and TRBJ2-7; 7 positions match TRBD1. The CDR3 is 15 residues long. CDR1 and CDR2 (germline): SGDLS, YYNGEE. J was trimmed by 3 bases and V by 3 bases; bases with no gene match: 9.

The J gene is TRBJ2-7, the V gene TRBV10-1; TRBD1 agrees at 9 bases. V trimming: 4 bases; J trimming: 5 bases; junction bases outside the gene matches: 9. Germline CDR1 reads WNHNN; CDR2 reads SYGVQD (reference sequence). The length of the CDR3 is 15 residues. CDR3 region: CASSATRGQGHEQYF. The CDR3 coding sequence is TGCGCCAGCAGTGCCACGCGGGGACAGGGTCACGAGCAGTACTTC.

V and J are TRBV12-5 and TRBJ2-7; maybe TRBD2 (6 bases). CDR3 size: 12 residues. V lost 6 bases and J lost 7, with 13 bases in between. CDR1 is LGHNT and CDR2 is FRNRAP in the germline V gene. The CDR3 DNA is TGTGCTAGTGGACCACACCGGGGGGAGCAGTACTTC. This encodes CASGPHRGEQYF. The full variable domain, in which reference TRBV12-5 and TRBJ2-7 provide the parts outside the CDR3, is DARVTQTPRHKVTEMGQEVTMRCQPILGHNTVFWYRQTMMQGLELLAYFRNRAPLDDSGMPKDRFSAEMPDATLATLKIQPSEPRDSAVYFCASGPHRGEQYFGPGTRLTVT.

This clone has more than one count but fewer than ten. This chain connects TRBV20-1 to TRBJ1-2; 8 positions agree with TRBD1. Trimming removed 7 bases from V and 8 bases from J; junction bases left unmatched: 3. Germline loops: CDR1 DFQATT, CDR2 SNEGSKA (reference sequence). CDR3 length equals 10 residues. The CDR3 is CSGPGGGYTF. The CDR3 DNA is TGCAGTGGCCCAGGGGGCGGCTACACCTTC.

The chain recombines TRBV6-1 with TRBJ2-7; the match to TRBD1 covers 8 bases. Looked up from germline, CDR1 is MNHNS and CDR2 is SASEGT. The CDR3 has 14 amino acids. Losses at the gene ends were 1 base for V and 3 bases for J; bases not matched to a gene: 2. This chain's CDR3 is CASSEGTGLYEQYF. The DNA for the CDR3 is TGTGCCAGCAGTGAAGGGACAGGGCTCTACGAGCAGTACTTC.

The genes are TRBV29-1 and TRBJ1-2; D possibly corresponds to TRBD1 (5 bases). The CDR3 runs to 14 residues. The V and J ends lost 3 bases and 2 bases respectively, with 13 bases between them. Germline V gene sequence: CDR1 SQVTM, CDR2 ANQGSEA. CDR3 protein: CSVDPQGENYGYTF. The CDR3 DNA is TGCAGCGTTGACCCCCAGGGCGAAAACTATGGCTACACCTTC. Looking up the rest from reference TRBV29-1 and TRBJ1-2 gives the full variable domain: SAVISQKPSRDICQRGTSLTIQCQVDSQVTMMFWYRQQPGQSLTLIATANQGSEATYESGFVIDKFPISRPNLTFSTLTVSNMSPEDSSIYLCSVDPQGENYGYTFGSGTRLTVV.

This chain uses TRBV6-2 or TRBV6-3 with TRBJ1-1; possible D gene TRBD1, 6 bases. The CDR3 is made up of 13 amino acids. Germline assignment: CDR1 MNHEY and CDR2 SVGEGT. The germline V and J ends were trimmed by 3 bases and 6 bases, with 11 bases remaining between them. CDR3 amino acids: CASSYRDTSEAFF. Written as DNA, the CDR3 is TGTGCCAGCAGTTATAGGGACACTTCTGAAGCTTTCTTT.

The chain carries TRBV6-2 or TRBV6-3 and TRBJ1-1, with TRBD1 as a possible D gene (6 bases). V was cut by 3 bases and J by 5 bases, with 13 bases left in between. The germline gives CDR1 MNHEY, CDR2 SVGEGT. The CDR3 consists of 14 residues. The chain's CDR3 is CASSYAGRGTEAFF. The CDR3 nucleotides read TGTGCCAGCAGTTATGCAGGAAGGGGGACTGAAGCTTTCTTT.

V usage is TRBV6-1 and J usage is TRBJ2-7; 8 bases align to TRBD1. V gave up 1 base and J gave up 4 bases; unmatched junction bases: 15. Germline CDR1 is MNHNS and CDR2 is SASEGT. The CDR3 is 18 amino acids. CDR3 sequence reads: CASSEGWGTGGRTYEQYF. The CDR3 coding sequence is TGTGCCAGCAGTGAAGGGTGGGGGACAGGAGGCCGAACTTACGAGCAGTACTTC.

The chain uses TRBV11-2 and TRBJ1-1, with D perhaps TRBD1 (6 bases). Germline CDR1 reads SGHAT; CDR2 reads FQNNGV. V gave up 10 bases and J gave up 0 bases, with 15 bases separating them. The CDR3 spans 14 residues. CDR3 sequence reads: CATKRDTMNTEAFF. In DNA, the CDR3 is TGTGCCACCAAGCGGGACACCATGAACACTGAAGCTTTCTTT. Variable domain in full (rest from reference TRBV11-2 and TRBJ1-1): EAGVAQSPRYKIIEKRQSVAFWCNPISGHATLYWYQQILGQGPKLLIQFQNNGVVDDSQLPKDRFSAERLKGVDSTLKIQPAKLEDSAVYLCATKRDTMNTEAFFGQGTRLTVV.

Here the CDR3 DNA reads TGTGCCAGCAGCCGAGATACTATTCCTGGGGCCAACGTCCTGACTTTC. The encoded protein is CASSRDTIPGANVLTF. The chain couples TRBV5-4 to TRBJ2-6; D unresolved. The CDR3 is 16 amino acids. In germline, CDR1 is SGHNT, CDR2 YYREEE (reference sequence). The V and J ends lost 4 bases and 2 bases respectively, with 13 bases between them.

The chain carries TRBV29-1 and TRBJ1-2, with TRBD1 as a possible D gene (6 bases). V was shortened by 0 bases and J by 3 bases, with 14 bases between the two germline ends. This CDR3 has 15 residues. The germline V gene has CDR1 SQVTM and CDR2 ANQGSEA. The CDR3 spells CSVEDRGKDYYGYTF. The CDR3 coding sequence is TGCAGCGTTGAAGACAGGGGCAAGGACTACTATGGCTACACCTTC.

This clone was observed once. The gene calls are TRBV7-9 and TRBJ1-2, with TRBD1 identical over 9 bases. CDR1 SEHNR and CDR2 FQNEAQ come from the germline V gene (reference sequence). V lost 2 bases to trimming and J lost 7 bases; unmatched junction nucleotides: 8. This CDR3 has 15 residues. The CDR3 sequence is CASSLPRDRETGYTF. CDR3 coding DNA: TGTGCCAGCAGCTTACCCCGGGACAGGGAGACTGGCTACACCTTC.

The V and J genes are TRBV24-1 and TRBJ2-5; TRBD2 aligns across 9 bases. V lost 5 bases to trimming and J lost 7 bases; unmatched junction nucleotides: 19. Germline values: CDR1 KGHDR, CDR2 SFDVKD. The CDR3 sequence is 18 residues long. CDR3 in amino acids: CATSGVPGLAASGWTQYF. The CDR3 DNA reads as TGTGCCACCAGTGGTGTACCGGGACTAGCCGCGTCGGGGTGGACCCAGTACTTC.

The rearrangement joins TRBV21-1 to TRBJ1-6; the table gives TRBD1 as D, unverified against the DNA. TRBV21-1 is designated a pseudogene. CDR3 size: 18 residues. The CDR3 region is CASSKIGTVRILNSPLHF. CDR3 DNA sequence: TGTGCCAGCAGCAAAATCGGTACAGTTCGAATCCTTAATTCACCCCTCCACTTT.

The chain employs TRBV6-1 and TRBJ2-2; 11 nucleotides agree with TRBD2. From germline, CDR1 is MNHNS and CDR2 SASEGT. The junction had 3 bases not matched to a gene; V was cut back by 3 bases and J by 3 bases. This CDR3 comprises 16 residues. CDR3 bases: TGTGCCAGCAGTGACAGACTAGCGGGGTACACCGGGGAGCTGTTTTTT. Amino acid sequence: CASSDRLAGYTGELFF.

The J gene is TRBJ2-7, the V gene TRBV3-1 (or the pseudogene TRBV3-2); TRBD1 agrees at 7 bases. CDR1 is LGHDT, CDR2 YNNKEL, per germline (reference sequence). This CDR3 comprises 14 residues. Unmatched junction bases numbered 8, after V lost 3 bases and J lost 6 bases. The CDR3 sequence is CASSQRGRFREQYF. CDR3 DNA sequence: TGTGCCAGCAGCCAGAGGGGGCGCTTTCGCGAGCAGTACTTC.

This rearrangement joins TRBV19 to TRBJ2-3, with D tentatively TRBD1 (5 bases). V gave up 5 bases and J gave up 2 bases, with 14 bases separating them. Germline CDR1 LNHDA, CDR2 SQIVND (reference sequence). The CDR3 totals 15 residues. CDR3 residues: CASSLRAGTTDTQYF. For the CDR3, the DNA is TGTGCCAGTAGTCTCAGGGCTGGTACCACAGATACGCAGTATTTT.

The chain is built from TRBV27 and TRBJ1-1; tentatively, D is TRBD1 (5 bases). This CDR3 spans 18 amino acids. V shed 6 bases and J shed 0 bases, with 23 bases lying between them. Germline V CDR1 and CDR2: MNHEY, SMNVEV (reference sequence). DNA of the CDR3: TGTGCCAGCAGCCGTCTTGTAGTAATGCGGGGCCTGAACACTGAAGCTTTCTTT. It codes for CASSRLVVMRGLNTEAFF.

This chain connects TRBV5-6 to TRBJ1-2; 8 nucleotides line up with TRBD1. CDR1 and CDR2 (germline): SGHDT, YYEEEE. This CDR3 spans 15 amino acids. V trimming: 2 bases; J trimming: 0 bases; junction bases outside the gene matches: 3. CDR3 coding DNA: TGTGCCAGCAGCTTACCGACAGGGGCTAACTATGGCTACACCTTC. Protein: CASSLPTGANYGYTF. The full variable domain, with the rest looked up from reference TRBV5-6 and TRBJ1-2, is DAGVTQSPTHLIKTRGQQVTLRCSPKSGHDTVSWYQQALGQGPQFIFQYYEEEERQRGNFPDRFSGHQFPNYSSELNVNALLLGDSALYLCASSLPTGANYGYTFGSGTRLTVV.

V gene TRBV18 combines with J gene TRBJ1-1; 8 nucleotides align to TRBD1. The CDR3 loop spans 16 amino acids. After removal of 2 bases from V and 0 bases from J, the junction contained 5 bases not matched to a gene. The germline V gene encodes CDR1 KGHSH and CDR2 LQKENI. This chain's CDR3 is CASSPRGQDLNTEAFF. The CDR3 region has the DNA TGTGCCAGCTCACCAAGGGGACAGGATTTGAACACTGAAGCTTTCTTT.

CDR3 sequence: CASSLSSGTGENTIYF. The CDR3 DNA reads TGTGCCAGCAGTTTGTCTAGCGGGACAGGGGAAAACACCATATATTTT. The gene calls are TRBV28 and TRBJ1-3, with 10 nucleotides matching TRBD1. Looked up from germline, CDR1 is MDHEN and CDR2 is SYDVKM. The CDR3 runs 16 residues. Trimming cost V 3 bases and J 6 bases; bases outside gene matches: 8. Together with reference TRBV28 and TRBJ1-3, the CDR3 gives the full variable domain: DVKVTQSSRYLVKRTGEKVFLECVQDMDHENMFWYRQDPGLGLRLIYFSYDVKMKEKGDIPEGYSVSREKKERFSLILESASTNQTSMYLCASSLSSGTGENTIYFGEGSWLTVV.

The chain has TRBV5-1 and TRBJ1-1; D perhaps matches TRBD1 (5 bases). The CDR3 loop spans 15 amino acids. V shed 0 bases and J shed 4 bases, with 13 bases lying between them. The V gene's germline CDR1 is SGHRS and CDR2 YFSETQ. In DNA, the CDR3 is TGCGCCAGCAGCTTGGACTGGCAGGGAGGCACTGAAGCTTTCTTT. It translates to CASSLDWQGGTEAFF. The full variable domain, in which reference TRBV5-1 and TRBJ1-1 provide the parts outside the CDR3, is KAGVTQTPRYLIKTRGQQVTLSCSPISGHRSVSWYQQTPGQGLQFLFEYFSETQRNKGNFPGRFSGRQFSNSRSEMNVSTLELGDSALYLCASSLDWQGGTEAFFGQGTRLTVV.